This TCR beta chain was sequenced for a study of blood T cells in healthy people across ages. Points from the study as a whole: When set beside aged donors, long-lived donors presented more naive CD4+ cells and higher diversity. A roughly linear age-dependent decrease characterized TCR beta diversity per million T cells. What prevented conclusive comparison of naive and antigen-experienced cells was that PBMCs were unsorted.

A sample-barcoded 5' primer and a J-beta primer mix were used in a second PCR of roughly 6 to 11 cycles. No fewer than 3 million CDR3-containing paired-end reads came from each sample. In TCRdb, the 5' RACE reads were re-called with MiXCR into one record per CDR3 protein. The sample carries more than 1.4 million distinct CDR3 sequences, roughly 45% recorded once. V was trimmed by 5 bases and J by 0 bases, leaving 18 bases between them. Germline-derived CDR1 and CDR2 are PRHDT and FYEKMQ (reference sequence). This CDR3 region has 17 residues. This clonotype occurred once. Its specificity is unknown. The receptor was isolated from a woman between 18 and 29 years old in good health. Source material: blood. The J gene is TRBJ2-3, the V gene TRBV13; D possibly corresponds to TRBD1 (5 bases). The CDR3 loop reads CASSPTLGAGSTDTQYF. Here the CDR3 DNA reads TGTGCCAGCAGCCCGACCCTAGGGGCAGGGAGCACAGATACGCAGTATTTT.